Here is one T cell receptor (beta chain) with its context. With 4 bases removed from V and 13 bases from J, the gap between germline ends came to 22 bases. The CDR3 totals 14 residues. Germline V CDR1 and CDR2: LNHNV, YYDKDF (reference sequence). Sample treatment: some 20 received Ad26.COV2.S at low or high dose, single or two shots; several received placebo; per-sample allocation not given. Samples came from day 63 after the first vaccine or placebo injection. The record originates from a study of Ad26.COV2.S vaccination and SARS-CoV-2 variants. Turning to the study itself: The study gave Ad26.COV2.S intramuscularly, once or twice 56 days apart.

Data came from immunoSEQ multiplex PCR; TCRdb stores just in-frame clones and leaves some out. The sample includes 410,000 or so clones, around 90% of them seen just once. The sequencing used peripheral blood, collected in a trial of Ad26.COV2.S vaccine versus placebo. The genes are TRBV15 and TRBJ1-2; D gene uncertain. This sequence was found in a person between 18 and 60 years old who received the Ad26.COV2.S COVID-19 vaccine or a placebo. The CDR3 DNA follows: TGTGCCACCAGCACTCGAATCGGAGCCTGGCTTGGCACCTTC. Encoded protein: CATSTRIGAWLGTF.